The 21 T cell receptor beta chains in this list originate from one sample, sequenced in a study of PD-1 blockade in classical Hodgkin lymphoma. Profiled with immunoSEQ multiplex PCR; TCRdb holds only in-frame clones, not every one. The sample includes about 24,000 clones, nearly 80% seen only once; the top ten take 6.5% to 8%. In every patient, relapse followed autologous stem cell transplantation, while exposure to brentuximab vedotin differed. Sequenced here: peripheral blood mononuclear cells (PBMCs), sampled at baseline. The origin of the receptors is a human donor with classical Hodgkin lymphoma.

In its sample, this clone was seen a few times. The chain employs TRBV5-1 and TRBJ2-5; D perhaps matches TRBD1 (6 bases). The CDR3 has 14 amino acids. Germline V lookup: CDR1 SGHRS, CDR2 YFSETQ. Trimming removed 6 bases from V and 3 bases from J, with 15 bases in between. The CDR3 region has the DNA TGCGCCAGCAACCGACAGGAAAGGGAAGAGACCCAGTACTTC. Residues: CASNRQEREETQYF.

The CDR3 DNA follows: TGTGCCAGCAATAGACGACTAGCCCAAGAGACCCAGTACTTC. This gives the protein CASNRRLAQETQYF. The chain has TRBV2 and TRBJ2-5; the match to TRBD2 covers 7 bases. The CDR3 loop spans 14 amino acids. J gave up 1 base and V 7 bases, and 6 bases lay outside the gene matches. Germline V lookup: CDR1 SNHLY, CDR2 FYNNEI.

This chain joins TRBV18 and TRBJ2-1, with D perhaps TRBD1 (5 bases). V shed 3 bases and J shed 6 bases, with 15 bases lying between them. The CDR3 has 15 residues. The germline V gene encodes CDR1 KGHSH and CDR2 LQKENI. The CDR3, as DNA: TGTGCCAGCTCACCGTGGACACCTTTTGGCAATGAGCAGTTCTTC. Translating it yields CASSPWTPFGNEQFF.

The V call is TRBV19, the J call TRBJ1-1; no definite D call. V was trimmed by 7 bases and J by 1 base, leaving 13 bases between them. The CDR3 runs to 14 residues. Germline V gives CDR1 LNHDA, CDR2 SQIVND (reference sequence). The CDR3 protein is CASTLGRANTEAFF. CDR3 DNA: TGTGCCAGTACCCTCGGACGGGCGAACACTGAAGCTTTCTTT.

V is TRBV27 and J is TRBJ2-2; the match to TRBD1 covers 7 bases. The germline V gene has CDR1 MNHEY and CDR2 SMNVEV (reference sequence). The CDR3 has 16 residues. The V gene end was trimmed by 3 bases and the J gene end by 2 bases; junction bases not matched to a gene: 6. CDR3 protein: CASSFTGTANTGELFF. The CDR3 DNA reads TGTGCCAGCAGTTTTACCGGGACAGCAAACACCGGGGAGCTGTTTTTT.

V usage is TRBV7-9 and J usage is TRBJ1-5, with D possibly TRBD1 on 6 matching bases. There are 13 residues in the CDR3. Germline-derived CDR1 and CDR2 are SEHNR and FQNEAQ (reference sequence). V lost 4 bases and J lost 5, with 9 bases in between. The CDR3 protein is CASSSSGDQPQHF. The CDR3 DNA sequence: TGTGCCAGCAGCTCTTCAGGGGATCAGCCCCAGCATTTT.

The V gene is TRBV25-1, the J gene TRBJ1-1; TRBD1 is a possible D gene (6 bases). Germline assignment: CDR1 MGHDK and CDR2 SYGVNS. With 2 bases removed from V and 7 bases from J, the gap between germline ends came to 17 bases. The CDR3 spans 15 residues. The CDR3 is CASSEHKAGAYEAFF. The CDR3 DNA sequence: TGTGCCAGCAGTGAACATAAAGCAGGGGCCTATGAAGCTTTCTTT.

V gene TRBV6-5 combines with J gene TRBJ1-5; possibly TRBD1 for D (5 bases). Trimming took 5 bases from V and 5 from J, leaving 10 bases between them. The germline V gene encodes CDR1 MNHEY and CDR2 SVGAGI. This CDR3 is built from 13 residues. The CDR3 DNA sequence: TGTGCCAGCAGTCGGGGGGGGTATCAGCCCCAGCATTTT. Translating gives CASSRGGYQPQHF.

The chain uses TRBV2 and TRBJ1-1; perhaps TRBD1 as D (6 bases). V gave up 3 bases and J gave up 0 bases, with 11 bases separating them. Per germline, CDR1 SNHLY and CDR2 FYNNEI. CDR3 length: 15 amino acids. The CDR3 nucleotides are TGTGCCAGCAGTGAGAGGGGGGGCATGAACACTGAAGCTTTCTTT. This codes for CASSERGGMNTEAFF.

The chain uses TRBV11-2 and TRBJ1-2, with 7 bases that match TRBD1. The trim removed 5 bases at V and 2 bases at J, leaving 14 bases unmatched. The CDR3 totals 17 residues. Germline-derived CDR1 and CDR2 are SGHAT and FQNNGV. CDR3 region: CASSTRDSLPSNYGYTF. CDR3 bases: TGTGCCAGCAGCACCCGGGACAGCCTTCCGAGCAACTATGGCTACACCTTC.

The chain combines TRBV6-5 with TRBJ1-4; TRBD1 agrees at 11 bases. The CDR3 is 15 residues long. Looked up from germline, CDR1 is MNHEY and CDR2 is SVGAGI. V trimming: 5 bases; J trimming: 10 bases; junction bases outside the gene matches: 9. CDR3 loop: CASSRTGGRGGKLFF. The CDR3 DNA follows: TGTGCCAGCAGTCGGACAGGGGGCCGAGGTGGAAAACTGTTTTTT.

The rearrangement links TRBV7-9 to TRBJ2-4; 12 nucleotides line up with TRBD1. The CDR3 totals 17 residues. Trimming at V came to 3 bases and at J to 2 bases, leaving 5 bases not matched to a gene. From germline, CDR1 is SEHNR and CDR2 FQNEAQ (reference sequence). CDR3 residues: CASSFGGQGATKNIQYF. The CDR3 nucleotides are TGTGCCAGCAGCTTTGGGGGACAGGGGGCGACCAAAAACATTCAGTACTTC.

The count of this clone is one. The CDR3 DNA reads TGTGCCAGCAGCTTTCTCGTAGCGGGGGGGTTCAGGACCGGGGAGCTGTTTTTT. It encodes CASSFLVAGGFRTGELFF. The chain couples TRBV7-8 to TRBJ2-2; 11 nucleotides agree with TRBD2. Per the germline V gene, CDR1 is SGHVS and CDR2 is FQNEAQ. CDR3 length: 18 amino acids. V was clipped by 3 bases and J by 5 bases; unmatched bases: 11.

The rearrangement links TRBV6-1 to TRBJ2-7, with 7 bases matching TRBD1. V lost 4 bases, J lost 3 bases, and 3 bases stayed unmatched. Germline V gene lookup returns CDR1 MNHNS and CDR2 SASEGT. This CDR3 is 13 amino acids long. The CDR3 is CASSVGGFYEQYF. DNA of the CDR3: TGTGCCAGCAGTGTAGGGGGCTTCTACGAGCAGTACTTC.

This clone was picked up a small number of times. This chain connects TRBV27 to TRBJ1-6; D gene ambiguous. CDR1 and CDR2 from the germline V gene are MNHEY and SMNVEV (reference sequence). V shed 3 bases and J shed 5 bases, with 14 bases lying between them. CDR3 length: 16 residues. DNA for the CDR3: TGTGCCAGCAGTTTGGCCCTGACGGGGAATAATTCACCCCTCCACTTT. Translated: CASSLALTGNNSPLHF.

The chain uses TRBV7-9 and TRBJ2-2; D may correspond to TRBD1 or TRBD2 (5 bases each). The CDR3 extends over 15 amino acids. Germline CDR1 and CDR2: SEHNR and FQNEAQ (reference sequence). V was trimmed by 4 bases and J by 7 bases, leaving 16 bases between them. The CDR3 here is CASSYTPGTVGELFF. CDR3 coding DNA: TGTGCCAGCAGCTATACACCGGGGACGGTCGGGGAGCTGTTTTTT.

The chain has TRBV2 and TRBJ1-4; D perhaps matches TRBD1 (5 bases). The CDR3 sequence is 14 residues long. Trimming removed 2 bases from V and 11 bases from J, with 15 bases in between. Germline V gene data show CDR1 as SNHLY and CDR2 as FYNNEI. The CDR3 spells CASSETGPTKKLFF. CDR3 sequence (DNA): TGTGCCAGCAGTGAAACGGGGCCTACGAAGAAACTGTTTTTT.

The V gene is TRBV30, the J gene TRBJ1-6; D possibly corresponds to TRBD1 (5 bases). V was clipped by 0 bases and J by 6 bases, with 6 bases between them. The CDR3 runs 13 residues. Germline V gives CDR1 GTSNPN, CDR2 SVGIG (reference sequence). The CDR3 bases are TGTGCCTGGAGTGTACAGGTTAATTCACCCCTCCACTTT. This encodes CAWSVQVNSPLHF. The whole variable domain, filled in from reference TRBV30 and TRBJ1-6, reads SQTIHQWPATLVQPVGSPLSLECTVEGTSNPNLYWYRQAAGRGLQLLFYSVGIGQISSEVPQNLSASRPQDRQFILSSKKLLLSDSGFYLCAWSVQVNSPLHFGNGTRLTVT.

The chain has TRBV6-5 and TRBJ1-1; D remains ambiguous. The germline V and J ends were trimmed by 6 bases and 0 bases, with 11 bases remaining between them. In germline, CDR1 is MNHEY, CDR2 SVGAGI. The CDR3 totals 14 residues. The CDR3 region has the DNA TGTGCCAGCAGAACCAACTTGATGAACACTGAAGCTTTCTTT. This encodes CASRTNLMNTEAFF.

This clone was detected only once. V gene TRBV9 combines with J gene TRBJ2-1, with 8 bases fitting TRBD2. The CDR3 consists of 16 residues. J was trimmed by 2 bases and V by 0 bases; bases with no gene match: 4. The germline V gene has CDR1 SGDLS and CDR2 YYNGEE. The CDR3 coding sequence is TGTGCCAGCAGCGTAGTTGTAGCGGGGCCCTACAATGAGCAGTTCTTC. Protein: CASSVVVAGPYNEQFF.

CDR3 residues: CASRRQGLGEKLFF. The CDR3 DNA reads TGCGCCAGCAGGCGACAGGGGTTAGGTGAAAAACTGTTTTTT. V gene TRBV4-1 combines with J gene TRBJ1-4; 8 nucleotides match TRBD1. J gave up 7 bases and V 6 bases, and 7 bases lay outside the gene matches. The length of the CDR3 is 14 residues. Germline CDR1 and CDR2: MGHRA and YSYEKL.